Sequencing of this T cell receptor beta chain was carried out in a study of cytomegalovirus exposure and HLA in healthy donors. PCR used 60 Vbeta primers and 13 Jbeta primers. TCRdb keeps only in-frame clones here, not all; method: immunoSEQ multiplex PCR. Of 90,000 to 150,000 clones in the sample, over 60% were seen once. Germline loops: CDR1 LGHNA, CDR2 YSLEER. The CDR3 is 14 residues long. Note on this clone: The junction does not match germline at one end; this may be a read error.

The source of this sequence is a middle-aged man in good health and CMV-seropositive. This chain uses TRBV4-3 with TRBJ1-2; TRBD1 is a possible D gene (6 bases). The sample comprised PBMCs. This CDR3 is CASSQYGQIYVYTF. The DNA for the CDR3 is TGCGCCAGCAGCCAGTACGGACAGATCTATGTCTACACCTTC.